These T cell receptor beta chains were read from a single sample in a study of regulatory T cells in long-lasting Graves disease. From the multiplex PCR reads, TCRdb called clonotypes with MiXCR, one entry per CDR3 protein. The sample includes under 500,000 distinct CDR3 sequences, 20% of them seen just once. This sample comprised peripheral blood mononuclear cells (PBMCs), obtained when the disease was refractory, from a patient treated with antithyroid drugs. These receptors were taken from a female donor with Graves disease. Each CDR3 is given with its conserved first and last residue. Not all rows give a size; the values are once, few, many and, for expanded clones, a class.

V gene	CDR3 length	clone size	CDR3 protein
TRBV24-1	15	NA	CATSVETARGTEAFF
TRBV27	14	many	CASSLDLGGSEAFF
TRBV13	11	many	CASSRSYEQYF
TRBV29-1	10	few	CSASGREAFF
TRBV5-5	13	NA	CASKNPSPVTQYF
TRBV27	14	NA	CASGIQGPSYEQYF
TRBV9	16	NA	CASSETGQGLGNTIYF
TRBV6-9	20	many	CASSYPGLAGGPVPVEELFF
TRBV5-4	14	NA	CASSFEVDNSPLHF
TRBV18	16	NA	CASSPAVLSLNTEAFF
TRBV5-4	14	few	CASSPGRGRTEAFF
TRBV12-5	16	NA	CASGLVGGGGQNEQFF
TRBV10-3	13	NA	CATRLASEYEQYF
TRBV6-2/TRBV6-3	12	NA	CASSQPYNEQFF
TRBV6-1	17	many	CASRNFPGLTSSYEQYF
TRBV4-2	15	NA	CASSLYRGGNDELFF
TRBV28	17	many	CASSDHTLQVWDQPQHF
TRBV6-1	11	NA	CASSEVKEQFF
TRBV28	14	NA	CASRRVTGLGEQYF
TRBV19	16	NA	CASSPRASQGETEAFF